This T cell receptor (beta chain) originates from a study of CD8 T cells in ankylosing spondylitis (dated by TCRdb to the late 2010s). In terms of the full investigation: The study set out to find disease-linked TCR variants by profiling T cell receptor beta repertoires in ankylosing spondylitis patients and healthy donors. The whole study cohort included 108 healthy donors and 20 to 30 ankylosing spondylitis patients. Peripheral blood samples were taken, and synovial fluid was additionally collected from ankylosing spondylitis patients.

In this sample, this clonotype turned up a few times. Its target antigen remains unknown. No base quality information exists; no much larger clone differs at one position. The CDR3 spans 18 residues, from the cysteine through the phenylalanine. Solely the CDR3 DNA is kept, with 54 bases framed from the first base. The germline V end is reduced by 7 bases and the J end by 2 bases; junction bases left unmatched: 19. CDR1 and CDR2, looked up from the germline V gene (reference sequence), are SGHNT and YYREEE. Instrument on record: Illumina HiSeq 2500. Quantitative 5'-RACE with molecular barcodes was the method used to prepare the TCR beta libraries. As for how the authors treated the data: A new computational method based on a probabilistic model of VDJ rearrangement was used to identify disease-linked TCR variants. The public reads were reanalyzed by TCRdb: fastp trimming at Q25, MiXCR alignment, in-frame beta chains only. Each entry is one CDR3 protein sequence, shown with its most common DNA and genes. Here the V and J calls rest on TCRdb's processing, not on the authors' analysis. This sample gives some 450,000 distinct CDR3 sequences in total; under 20% of them show up just once. Approximately 1% of the sample is taken by the ten largest.

Broad study findings and their caveats: A TCR beta motif made up of several highly homologous amino acid variants appeared to be characteristic of blood from ankylosing spondylitis patients. Some motif variants were previously reported in synovial fluid and blood of reactive arthritis patients, suggesting common disease-initiation mechanisms. According to the report, matched synovial fluid samples from ankylosing spondylitis patients were significantly enriched for the disease-linked clones. A CD8+ phenotype was shown by the disease-linked clones, which were found at relatively low frequencies in peripheral blood.

The TCR comes from a male donor with ankylosing spondylitis. What was sequenced was blood, either unsorted or a sorted T cell fraction (not recorded which). The chain is made from TRBV5-4 and TRBJ2-3; the junction holds 7 bases that match TRBD1. DNA sequence: TGTGCCAGCCATAGACAAACCGGGACAGCTTTCTTCACAGATACGCAGTATTTT. Translated, it reads CASHRQTGTAFFTDTQYF.